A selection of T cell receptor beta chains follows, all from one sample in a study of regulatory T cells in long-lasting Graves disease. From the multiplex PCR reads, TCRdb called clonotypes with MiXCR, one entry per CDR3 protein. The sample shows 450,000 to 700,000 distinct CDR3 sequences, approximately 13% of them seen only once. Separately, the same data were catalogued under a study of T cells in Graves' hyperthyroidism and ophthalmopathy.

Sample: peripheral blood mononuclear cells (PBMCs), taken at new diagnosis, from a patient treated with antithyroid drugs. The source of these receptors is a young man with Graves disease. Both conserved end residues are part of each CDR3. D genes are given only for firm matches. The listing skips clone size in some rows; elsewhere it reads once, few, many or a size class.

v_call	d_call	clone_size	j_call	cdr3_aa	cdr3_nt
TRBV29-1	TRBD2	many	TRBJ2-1	CSVGGSGNEQFF	TGCAGCGTGGGGGGGTCGGGAAATGAGCAGTTCTTC
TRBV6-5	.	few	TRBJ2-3	CASSYWDTQYF	TGTGCCAGCAGTTACTGGGATACGCAGTATTTT
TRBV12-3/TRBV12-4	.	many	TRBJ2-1	CASSLRGFSSYNEQFF	TGTGCCAGCAGTTTAAGGGGGTTCAGCTCCTACAATGAGCAGTTCTTC
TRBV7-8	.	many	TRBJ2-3	CASSLSRESTDTQYF	TGTGCCAGCAGCTTGTCAAGGGAGAGCACAGATACGCAGTATTTT
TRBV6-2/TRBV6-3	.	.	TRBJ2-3	CASSYSIWGSTDTQYF	TGTGCCAGCAGTTACTCGATATGGGGTAGCACAGATACGCAGTATTTT
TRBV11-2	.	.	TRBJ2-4	CASSPPVSRRKNIQYF	TGTGCCAGCAGCCCCCCTGTTTCCCGACGCAAAAACATTCAGTACTTC
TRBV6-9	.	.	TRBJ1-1	CANSFYKGLNTEAFF	TGTGCCAACAGTTTTTATAAGGGATTGAACACTGAAGCTTTCTTT
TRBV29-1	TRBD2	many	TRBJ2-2	CSVDGTGGLNTGELFF	TGCAGCGTTGATGGAACGGGAGGCTTGAACACCGGGGAGCTGTTTTTT
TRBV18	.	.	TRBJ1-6	CASSLRGSPDSPLHF	TGTGCCAGCTCACTCCGGGGCTCACCGGATTCACCCCTCCACTTT
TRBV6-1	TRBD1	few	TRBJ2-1	CASMTEGAVNEQFF	TGTGCCAGCATGACAGAGGGGGCGGTCAATGAGCAGTTCTTC
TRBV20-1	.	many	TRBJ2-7	CSGSREIYSYEQYF	TGCAGTGGGAGCAGAGAGATCTACTCCTACGAGCAGTACTTC
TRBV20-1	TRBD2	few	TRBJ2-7	CSARPKAGEASYEQYF	TGCAGTGCTAGACCTAAAGCGGGAGAGGCGTCCTACGAGCAGTACTTC
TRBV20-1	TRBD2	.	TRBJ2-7	CSARRLAGGRYEQYF	TGCAGTGCTAGAAGGCTAGCGGGAGGGCGGTACGAGCAGTACTTC
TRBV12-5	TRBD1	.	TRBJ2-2	CASGLRRQGTGELFF	TGTGCTAGTGGCCTTCGAAGACAGGGCACCGGGGAGCTGTTTTTT
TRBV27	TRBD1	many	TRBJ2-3	CASSWDRGGPDTQYF	TGTGCCAGCAGTTGGGACAGGGGGGGACCAGATACGCAGTATTTT
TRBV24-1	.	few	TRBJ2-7	CATSDRDLGSEQYF	TGTGCCACCAGTGACAGGGACCTGGGAAGCGAGCAGTACTTC
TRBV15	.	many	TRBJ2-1	CATTRGGADGLGQFF	TGTGCCACCACCAGGGGGGGGGCCGATGGTTTAGGGCAGTTCTTC
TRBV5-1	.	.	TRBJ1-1	CASSLLTGKDTEAFF	TGCGCCAGCAGCTTGTTGACAGGAAAGGACACTGAAGCTTTCTTT
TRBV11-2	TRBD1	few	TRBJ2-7	CASRLSRTGGDWYEQYF	TGTGCCAGCAGGCTCTCCCGGACAGGGGGTGATTGGTACGAGCAGTACTTC
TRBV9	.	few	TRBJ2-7	CASSPQGGLARLNSYEQYF	TGTGCCAGCAGCCCGCAGGGGGGGCTAGCGAGACTCAACTCCTACGAGCAGTACTTC
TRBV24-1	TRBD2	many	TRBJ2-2	CATSENSGRTGELFF	TGTGCCACCAGTGAGAATAGCGGGAGGACCGGGGAGCTGTTTTTT
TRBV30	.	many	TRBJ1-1	CAWRRIQAEAFF	TGTGCCTGGAGGAGGATCCAGGCTGAAGCTTTCTTT
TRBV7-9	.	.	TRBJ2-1	CTSSLGTGSYNEQFF	TGTACCAGCAGCCTGGGGACGGGCTCCTACAATGAGCAGTTCTTC
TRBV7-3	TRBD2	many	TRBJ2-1	CASSSSGSLNEQFF	TGTGCCAGCAGCTCTAGCGGGAGCCTAAATGAGCAGTTCTTC
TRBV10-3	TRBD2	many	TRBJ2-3	CAIRAQLGTKADTQYF	TGTGCGATCAGGGCTCAATTGGGGACTAAGGCCGATACGCAGTATTTT
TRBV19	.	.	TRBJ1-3	CASSIYAGSSGNTIYF	TGTGCCAGTAGTATTTACGCCGGGAGCTCTGGAAACACCATATATTTT
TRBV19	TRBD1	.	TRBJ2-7	CASSTTTGKGTREQYF	TGTGCCAGTAGTACCACGACAGGGAAGGGAACACGAGAGCAGTACTTC
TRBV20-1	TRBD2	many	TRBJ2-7	CSARKGREISYEQYF	TGCAGTGCGCGAAAGGGGCGGGAGATTTCCTACGAGCAGTACTTC
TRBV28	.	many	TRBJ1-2	CASSYQGRLAHGYTF	TGTGCCAGCAGTTATCAGGGCCGGTTGGCGCATGGCTACACCTTC
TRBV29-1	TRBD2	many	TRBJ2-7	CSVVRGLAGATHFEQYF	TGCAGCGTTGTGCGGGGACTAGCGGGAGCTACTCACTTCGAGCAGTACTTC
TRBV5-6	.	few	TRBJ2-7	CASSSRWGNSYEQYF	TGTGCCAGCAGCTCCCGGTGGGGCAACTCCTACGAGCAGTACTTC
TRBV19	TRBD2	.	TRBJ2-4	CASSIRASGGKNIQYF	TGTGCCAGTAGTATACGAGCTAGCGGGGGAAAAAACATTCAGTACTTC
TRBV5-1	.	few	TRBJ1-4	CASSLMGAVNGKLFF	TGCGCCAGCAGCTTGATGGGGGCAGTTAATGGAAAACTGTTTTTT
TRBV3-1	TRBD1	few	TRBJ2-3	CASTTQGLTDTQYF	TGTGCCAGCACCACACAGGGGCTCACAGATACGCAGTATTTT
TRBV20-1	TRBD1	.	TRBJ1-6	CSARGRGLGSPLHF	TGCAGTGCTAGAGGCAGGGGGTTAGGTTCACCCCTCCACTTT
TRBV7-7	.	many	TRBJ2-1	CASSPNGKDNEQFF	TGTGCTAGCAGCCCAAATGGGAAGGACAATGAGCAGTTCTTC
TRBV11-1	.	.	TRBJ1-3	CASSSDTYSGNTIYF	TGTGCCAGCAGCTCGGACACCTACTCTGGAAACACCATATATTTT
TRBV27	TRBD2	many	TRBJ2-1	CASKRASGSYNEQFF	TGTGCCAGCAAACGGGCTAGCGGGAGTTACAATGAGCAGTTCTTC
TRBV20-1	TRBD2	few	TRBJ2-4	CSATDIGTSGRARKNIQYF	TGCAGTGCTACCGACATAGGAACTAGCGGGAGGGCCCGCAAAAACATTCAGTACTTC
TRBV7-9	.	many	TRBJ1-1	CASTERSGANTEAFF	TGTGCCAGCACCGAGCGGTCCGGGGCGAACACTGAAGCTTTCTTT
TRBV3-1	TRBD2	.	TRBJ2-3	CASRQGGAGGPDTQYF	TGTGCCAGCAGGCAAGGCGGAGCGGGAGGCCCAGATACGCAGTATTTT
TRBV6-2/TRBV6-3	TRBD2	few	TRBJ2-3	CASSWGGTSGTDTQYF	TGTGCCAGCAGTTGGGGGGGGACTAGCGGCACAGATACGCAGTATTTT
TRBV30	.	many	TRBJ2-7	CAWSRGWGEQYF	TGTGCCTGGAGTCGGGGTTGGGGCGAGCAGTACTTC
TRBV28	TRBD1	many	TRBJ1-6	CASSFPWGAGQGGSPLHF	TGTGCCAGCAGTTTCCCTTGGGGCGCGGGACAGGGAGGATCACCCCTCCACTTT
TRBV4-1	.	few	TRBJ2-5	CASSQDGEGRETQYF	TGCGCCAGCAGCCAAGATGGAGAAGGCCGAGAGACCCAGTACTTC
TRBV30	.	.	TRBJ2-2	CAWNRALTGELFF	TGTGCCTGGAATCGGGCCCTCACCGGGGAGCTGTTTTTT